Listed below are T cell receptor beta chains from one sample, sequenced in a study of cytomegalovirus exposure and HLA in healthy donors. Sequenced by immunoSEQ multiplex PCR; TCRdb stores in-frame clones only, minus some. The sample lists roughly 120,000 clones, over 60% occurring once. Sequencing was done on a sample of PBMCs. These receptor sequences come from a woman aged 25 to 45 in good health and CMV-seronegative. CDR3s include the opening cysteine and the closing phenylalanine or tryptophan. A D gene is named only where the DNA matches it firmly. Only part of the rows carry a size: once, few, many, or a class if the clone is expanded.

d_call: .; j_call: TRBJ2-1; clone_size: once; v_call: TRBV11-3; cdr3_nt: TGTGCCAGCAGCGTCCAGGGGAATGAGCAGTTCTTC; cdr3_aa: CASSVQGNEQFF
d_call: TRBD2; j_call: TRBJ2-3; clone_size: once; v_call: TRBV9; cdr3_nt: TGTGCCAGCAGCGTTGGACTAGCGGGGGGGCTTGGCACAGATACGCAGTATTTT; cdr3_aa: CASSVGLAGGLGTDTQYF
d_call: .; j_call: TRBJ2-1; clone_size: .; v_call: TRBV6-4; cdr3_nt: TGTGCCAGCAGTGTCGAGGGGGGGTCCTACAATGAGCAGTTCTTC; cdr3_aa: CASSVEGGSYNEQFF
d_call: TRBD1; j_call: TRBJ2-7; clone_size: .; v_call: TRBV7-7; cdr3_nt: TGTGCTAGCAGCCAAACAGGGGGCGAGCAGTACTTC; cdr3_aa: CASSQTGGEQYF
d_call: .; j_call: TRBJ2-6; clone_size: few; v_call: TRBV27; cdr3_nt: TGTGCCAGCAGTGTCAAGGGGGGGGCCAACGTCCTGACTTTC; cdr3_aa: CASSVKGGANVLTF
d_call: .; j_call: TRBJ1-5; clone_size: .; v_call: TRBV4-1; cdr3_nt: TGCGCCAGCAGCCAAGTGCAGGGGACGAGCAATCAGCCCCAGCATTTT; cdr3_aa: CASSQVQGTSNQPQHF
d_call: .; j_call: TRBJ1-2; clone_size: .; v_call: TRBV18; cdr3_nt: TGTGCCAGCTCACCGACGTTAACTAATGGCTACACCTTC; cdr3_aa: CASSPTLTNGYTF
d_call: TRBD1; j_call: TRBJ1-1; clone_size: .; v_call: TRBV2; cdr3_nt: TGTGCCAGCCAACCGGACAGGGGGCGCGTGGGAACTGAAGCTTTCTTT; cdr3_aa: CASQPDRGRVGTEAFF
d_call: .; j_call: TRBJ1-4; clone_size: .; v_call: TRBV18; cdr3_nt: TGTGCCAGCTCACCAGGGGGCCTGGCTAATGAAAAACTGTTTTTT; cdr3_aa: CASSPGGLANEKLFF
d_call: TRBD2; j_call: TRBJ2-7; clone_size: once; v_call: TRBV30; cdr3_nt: TGTGCCTGGAGTCCAACAACTAGCGGGACCTCCTACGAGCAGTACTTC; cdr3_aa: CAWSPTTSGTSYEQYF
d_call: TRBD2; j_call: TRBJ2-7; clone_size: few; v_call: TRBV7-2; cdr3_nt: TGTGCCAGCAGCTTAGGAGCGGGAGACCCTTGGGAGCAGTACTTC; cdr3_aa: CASSLGAGDPWEQYF
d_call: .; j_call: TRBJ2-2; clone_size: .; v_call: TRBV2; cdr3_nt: TGTGCCAGCACCTGGCGGGGGAACACCGGGGAGCTGTTTTTT; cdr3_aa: CASTWRGNTGELFF
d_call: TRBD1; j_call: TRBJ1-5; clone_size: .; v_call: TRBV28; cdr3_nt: TGTGCCAGCAGTTTAACAGGGGGCATAGATCAGCCCCAGCATTTT; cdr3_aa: CASSLTGGIDQPQHF
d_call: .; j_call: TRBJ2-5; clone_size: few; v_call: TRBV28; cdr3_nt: TGTGCCAGCGCCGACACCGGAGGGAACCAAGAGACCCAGTACTTC; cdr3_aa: CASADTGGNQETQYF
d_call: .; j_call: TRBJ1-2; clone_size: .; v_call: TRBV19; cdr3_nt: TGTGCCAGTAGGGAGGTGGCAGTCGGCTACACCTTC; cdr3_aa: CASREVAVGYTF
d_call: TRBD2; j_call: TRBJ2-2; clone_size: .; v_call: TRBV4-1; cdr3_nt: TGCGCCAGCAGCCAAGAATACGGGGGGGCGACCGGGGAGCTGTTTTTT; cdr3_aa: CASSQEYGGATGELFF
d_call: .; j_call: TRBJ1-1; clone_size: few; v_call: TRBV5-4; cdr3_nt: TGTGCCAGCAGCTTTGCAGGGGCAAACACTGAAGCTTTCTTT; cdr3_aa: CASSFAGANTEAFF
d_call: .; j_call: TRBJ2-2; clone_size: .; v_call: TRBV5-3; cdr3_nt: TGTGCCAGAAGCTTGGCCAACAGCGGGGAGCTGTTTTTT; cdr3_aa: CARSLANSGELFF
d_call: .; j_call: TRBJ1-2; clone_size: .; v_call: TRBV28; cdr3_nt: TGTGCCAGCAGTTTGGTACAGATGTCAGGCTATGGCTACACCTTC; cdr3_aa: CASSLVQMSGYGYTF
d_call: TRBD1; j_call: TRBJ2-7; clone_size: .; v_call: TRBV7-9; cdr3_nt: TGTGCCAGCAGCTCCACGCAGGGGGCGCCTAATATCTACGAGCAGTACTTC; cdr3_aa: CASSSTQGAPNIYEQYF
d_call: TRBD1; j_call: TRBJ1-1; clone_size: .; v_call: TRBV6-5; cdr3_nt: TGTGCCAGCAGGGGGACAGGGTTTACTGAAGCTTTCTTT; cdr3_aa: CASRGTGFTEAFF
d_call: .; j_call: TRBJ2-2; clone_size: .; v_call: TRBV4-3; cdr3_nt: TGCGCCAGCAGCCAAGAATTTGATAGCGTGAACGGGGAGCTGTTTTTT; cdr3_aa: CASSQEFDSVNGELFF
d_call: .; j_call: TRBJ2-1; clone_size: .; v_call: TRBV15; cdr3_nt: TGTGCCACCAGCCAAGACATCAATGAGCAGTTCTTC; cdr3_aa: CATSQDINEQFF
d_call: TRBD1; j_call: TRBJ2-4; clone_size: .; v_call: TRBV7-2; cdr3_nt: TGTGCCAGCAGCCCACCCCCGGGACAGACCAAAAACATTCAGTACTTC; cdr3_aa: CASSPPPGQTKNIQYF
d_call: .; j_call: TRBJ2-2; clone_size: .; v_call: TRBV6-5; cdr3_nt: TGTGCCAGCAGTTACGGGCTAGCGCAGACCGGGGAGCTGTTTTTT; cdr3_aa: CASSYGLAQTGELFF
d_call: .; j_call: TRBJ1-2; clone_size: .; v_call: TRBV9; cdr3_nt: TGTGCCAGCAGCATAGCAGGGCGAGACTATGGCTACACCTTC; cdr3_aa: CASSIAGRDYGYTF
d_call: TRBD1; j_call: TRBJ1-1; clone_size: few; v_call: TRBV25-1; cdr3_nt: TGTGCCAGCAGAGAATCCGGGACAGTGCGTCCATGGAACAAAGCTTTCTTT; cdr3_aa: CASRESGTVRPWNKAFF
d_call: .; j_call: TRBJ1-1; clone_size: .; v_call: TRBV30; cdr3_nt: TGTGCCTGGACCCGAGGGCCAAACACTGAAGCTTTCTTT; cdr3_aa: CAWTRGPNTEAFF
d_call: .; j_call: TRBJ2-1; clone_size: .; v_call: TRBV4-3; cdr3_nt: TGCGCCAGCAGCCAAGAAGCGCGGGGCCACAATGAGCAGTTCTTC; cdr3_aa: CASSQEARGHNEQFF
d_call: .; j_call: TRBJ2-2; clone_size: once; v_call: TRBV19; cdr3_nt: TGTGCCAGTAGTATCTCGACTAGCACCGGGGAGCTGTTTTTT; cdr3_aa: CASSISTSTGELFF
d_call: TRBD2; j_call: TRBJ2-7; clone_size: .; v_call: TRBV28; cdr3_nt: TGTGCCAGCAGTTTCCCGTATTCTAGCGGGCCCTACGAGCAGTACTTC; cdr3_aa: CASSFPYSSGPYEQYF
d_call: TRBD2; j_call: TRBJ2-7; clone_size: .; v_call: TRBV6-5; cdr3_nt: TGTGCCAGCAGGAGGACCGGGGGGGAATACGAGCAGTACTTC; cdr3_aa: CASRRTGGEYEQYF
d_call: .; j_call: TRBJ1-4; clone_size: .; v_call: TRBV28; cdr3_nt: TGTGCCAGCAGGTCTGAGGGAGAAAAACTGTTTTTT; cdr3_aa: CASRSEGEKLFF
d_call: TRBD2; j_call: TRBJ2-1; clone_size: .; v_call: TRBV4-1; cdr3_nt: TGCGCCAGCAGCCAAGAGCCTAGCGGGAGGAGTGAGCAGCTCTTC; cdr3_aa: CASSQEPSGRSEQLF
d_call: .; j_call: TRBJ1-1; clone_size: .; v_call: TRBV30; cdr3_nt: TGTGCCTGCATGAAGGGACAAGGGGACAAGAACACTGAAGCTTTCTTT; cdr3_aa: CACMKGQGDKNTEAFF
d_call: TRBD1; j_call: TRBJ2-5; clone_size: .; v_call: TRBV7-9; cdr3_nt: TGTGCCAGCAGATCCGGGACAGGGAAAGAGACCCAGTACTTC; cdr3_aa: CASRSGTGKETQYF
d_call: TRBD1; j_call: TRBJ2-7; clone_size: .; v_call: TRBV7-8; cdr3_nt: TGTGCCAGCAGCTTATCAGCTCGGCAGGGGGACGAGCAGTACTTC; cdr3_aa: CASSLSARQGDEQYF
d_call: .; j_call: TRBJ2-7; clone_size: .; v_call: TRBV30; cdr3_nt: TGTGCCTGGGTCGGAGCCACCCACGAGCAGTACTTC; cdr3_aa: CAWVGATHEQYF
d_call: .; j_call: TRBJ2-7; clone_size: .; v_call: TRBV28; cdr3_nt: TGTGCCAGCAGTCCCGACAGGGAGGTAAACGAGCAGTACTTC; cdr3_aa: CASSPDREVNEQYF
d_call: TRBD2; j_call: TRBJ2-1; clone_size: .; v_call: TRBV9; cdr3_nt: TGTGCCAGCAGCACCGGGACTAGCGGGATTGAAGAGCAGTTCTTC; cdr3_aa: CASSTGTSGIEEQFF
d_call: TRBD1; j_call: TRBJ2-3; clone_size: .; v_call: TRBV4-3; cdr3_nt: TGCGCCAGCAGCTACGAAAGGACAGGGGGCACAGATACGCAGTATTTT; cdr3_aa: CASSYERTGGTDTQYF
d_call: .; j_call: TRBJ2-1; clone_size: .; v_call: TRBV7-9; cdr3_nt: TGTGCCAGCAGCCAACCGGGACACTCTTCGTACAATGAGCAGTTCTTC; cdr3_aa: CASSQPGHSSYNEQFF
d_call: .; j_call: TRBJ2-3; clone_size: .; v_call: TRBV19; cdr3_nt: TGTGCCAGTAGTCCCGACAGTACAGATACGCAGTATTTT; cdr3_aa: CASSPDSTDTQYF
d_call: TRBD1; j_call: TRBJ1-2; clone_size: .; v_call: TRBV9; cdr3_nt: TGTGCCAGCAGCCTAAGAGGGGGCGATGGCTATGGCTACACCTTC; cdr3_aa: CASSLRGGDGYGYTF
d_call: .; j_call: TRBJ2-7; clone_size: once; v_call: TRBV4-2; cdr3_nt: TGTGCCAGCAGCCAAGACGTCTCCTCCTACGAGCAGTACTTC; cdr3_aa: CASSQDVSSYEQYF
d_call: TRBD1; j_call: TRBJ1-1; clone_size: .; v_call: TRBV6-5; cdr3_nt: TGTGCCAGCAGTTCCGGCAGGGGGCTTTTTAACACTGAAGCTTTCTTT; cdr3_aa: CASSSGRGLFNTEAFF
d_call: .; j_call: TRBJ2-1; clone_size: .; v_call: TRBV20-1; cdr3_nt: TGCAGTGCTAGTCTAGTAAATGAGCAGTTCTTC; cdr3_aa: CSASLVNEQFF
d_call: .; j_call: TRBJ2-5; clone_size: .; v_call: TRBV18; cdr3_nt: TGTGCCAGCTCAAACGGACAATCCCAAGAGACCCAGTACTTC; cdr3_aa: CASSNGQSQETQYF
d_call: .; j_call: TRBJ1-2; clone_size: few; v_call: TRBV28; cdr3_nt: TGTGCCAGCAGTCACAGGTTCGGCTACACCTTC; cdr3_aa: CASSHRFGYTF
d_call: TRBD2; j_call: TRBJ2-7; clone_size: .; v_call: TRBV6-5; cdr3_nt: TGTGCCAGCAGCCCTAGCGGGGCTGCGCACGAGCAGTACTTC; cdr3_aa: CASSPSGAAHEQYF
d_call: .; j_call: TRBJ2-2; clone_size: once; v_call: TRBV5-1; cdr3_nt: TGCGCCAGCAGGGGCACCGCGAACACCGGGGAGCTGTTTTTT; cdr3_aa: CASRGTANTGELFF
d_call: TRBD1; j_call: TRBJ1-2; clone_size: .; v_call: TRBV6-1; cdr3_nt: TGTGCCAGCGTTAAACAGGGGGCAAATATCCATGGCTACACCTTC; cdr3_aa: CASVKQGANIHGYTF
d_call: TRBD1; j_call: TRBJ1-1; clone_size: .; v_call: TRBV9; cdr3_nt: TGTGCCAGCAGCGCTTCCTTGGACAGGGAGTCTTTCTTT; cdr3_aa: CASSASLDRESFF
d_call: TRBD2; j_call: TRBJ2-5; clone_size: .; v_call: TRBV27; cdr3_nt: TGTGCCAGCAGGGAGACTAGCGGGTTAGAGACCCAGTACTTC; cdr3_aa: CASRETSGLETQYF